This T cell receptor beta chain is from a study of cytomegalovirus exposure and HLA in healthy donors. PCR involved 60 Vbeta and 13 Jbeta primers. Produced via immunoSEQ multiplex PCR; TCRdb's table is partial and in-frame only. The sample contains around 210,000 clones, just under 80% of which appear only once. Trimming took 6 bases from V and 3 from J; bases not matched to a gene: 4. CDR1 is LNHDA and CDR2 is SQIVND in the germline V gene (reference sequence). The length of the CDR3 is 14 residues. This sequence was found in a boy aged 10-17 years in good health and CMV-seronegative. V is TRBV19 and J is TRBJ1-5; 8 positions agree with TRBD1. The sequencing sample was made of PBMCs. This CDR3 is CASRGQAPNQPQHF. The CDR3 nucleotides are TGTGCCAGTAGGGGACAGGCCCCCAATCAGCCCCAGCATTTT.